This TCR beta chain was identified in a study of neurological immune-mediated disorders. Study-level findings and limits: Expanded clones shared no CDR3 amino acid sequences across subjects, suggesting private repertoires in all groups. The most TCR clonal expansion was seen in HTLV-1-associated myelopathy, and the least was seen in multiple sclerosis, which fell below healthy controls.

The unsorted libraries were produced from 2 million PBMCs held at -80 C. This clonotype has a count of ten or more. Its antigen is unknown. 5'RACE generated cDNA with 10-nucleotide random UMIs. TCRdb reprocessed the 5' RACE reads with MiXCR, giving one entry per CDR3 protein. The data hold about 59,000 distinct CDR3 sequences, with 10% to 15% observed a single time. This CDR3 has 15 amino acids. With 1 base removed from V and 0 bases from J, the gap between germline ends came to 9 bases. From germline, CDR1 is MDHEN and CDR2 SYDVKM. The TCR was taken from a woman in her sixties with HTLV-1-associated myelopathy (HAM/TSP). The sample comprised PBMCs. This chain connects TRBV28 to TRBJ1-1; D is undetermined. Here the CDR3 DNA reads TGTGCCAGCAGTTTATATTCACTCTTGAACACTGAAGCTTTCTTT. The encoded protein is CASSLYSLLNTEAFF. Based on the CDR3 plus reference TRBV28 and TRBJ1-1, the full variable domain is DVKVTQSSRYLVKRTGEKVFLECVQDMDHENMFWYRQDPGLGLRLIYFSYDVKMKEKGDIPEGYSVSREKKERFSLILESASTNQTSMYLCASSLYSLLNTEAFFGQGTRLTVV.